This T cell receptor beta chain was sequenced in a study of T cell changes during pregnancy in multiple sclerosis. This clone showed up just a few times. TCRdb's copy holds only in-frame clones and misses some; the assay was immunoSEQ multiplex PCR. The sample has 90,000 or so clones, about 91% seen once; the top ten hold around 2%. Sequenced here: peripheral blood, sampled in the first trimester of pregnancy. The sequence came from a female donor in good health, enrolled as a control in a pregnancy study.

CDR3 region: CASSQDWGLLNTEAFF. The CDR3 DNA sequence: TGTGCCAGCAGCCAAGATTGGGGACTCTTGAACACTGAAGCTTTCTTT. The gene calls are TRBV14 and TRBJ1-1; maybe TRBD1 (5 bases). The V and J ends lost 0 bases and 0 bases respectively, with 11 bases between them. Germline V gene data show CDR1 as SGHDN and CDR2 as FVKESK. The CDR3 covers 16 residues.